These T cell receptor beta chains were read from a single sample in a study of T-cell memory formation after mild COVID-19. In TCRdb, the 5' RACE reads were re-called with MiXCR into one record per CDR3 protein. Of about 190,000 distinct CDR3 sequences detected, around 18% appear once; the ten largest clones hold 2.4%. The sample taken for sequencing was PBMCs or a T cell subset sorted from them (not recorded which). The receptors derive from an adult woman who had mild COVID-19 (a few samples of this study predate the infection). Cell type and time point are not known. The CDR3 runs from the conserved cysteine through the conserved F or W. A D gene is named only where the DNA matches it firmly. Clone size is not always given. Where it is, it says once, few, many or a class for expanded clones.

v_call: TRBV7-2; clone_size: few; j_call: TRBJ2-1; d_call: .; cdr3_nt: TGTGCCAGCAACCTAGAGGGGGGTGAGCAGTTCTTC; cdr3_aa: CASNLEGGEQFF
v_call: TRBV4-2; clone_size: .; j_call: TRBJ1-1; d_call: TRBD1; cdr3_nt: TGTGCCAGCAGCCAAGAAAGAGTTGGACAGGGAAACACACCGAACACTGAAGCTTTCTTT; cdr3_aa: CASSQERVGQGNTPNTEAFF
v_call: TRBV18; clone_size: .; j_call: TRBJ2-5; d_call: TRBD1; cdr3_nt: TGTGCCAGCTCACCACTAGGGACAGGGGACGAGACCCAGTACTTC; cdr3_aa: CASSPLGTGDETQYF
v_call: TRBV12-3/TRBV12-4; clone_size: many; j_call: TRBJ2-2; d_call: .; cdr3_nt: TGTGCCAGCAGTTTTTCGGGCACCGGGGAGCTGTTTTTT; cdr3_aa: CASSFSGTGELFF
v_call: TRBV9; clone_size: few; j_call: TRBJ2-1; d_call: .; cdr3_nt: TGTGCCAGCAGCGTAGAACCAAGCTACAATGAGCAGTTCTTC; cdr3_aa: CASSVEPSYNEQFF
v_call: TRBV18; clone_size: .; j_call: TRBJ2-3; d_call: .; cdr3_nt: TGTGCCAGCTCACCTCTTCCGGGAGTGACAGATACGCAGTATTTT; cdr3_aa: CASSPLPGVTDTQYF
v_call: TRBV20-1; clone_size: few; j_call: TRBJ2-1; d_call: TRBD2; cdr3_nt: TGCAGTGCTAGAGATATAGGACTAGACCACAATGAGCAGTTCTTC; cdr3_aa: CSARDIGLDHNEQFF
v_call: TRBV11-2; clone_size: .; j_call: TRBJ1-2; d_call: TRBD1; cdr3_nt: TGTGCCAGCAGCAGGACAGGGGACGGCTACACCTTC; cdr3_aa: CASSRTGDGYTF
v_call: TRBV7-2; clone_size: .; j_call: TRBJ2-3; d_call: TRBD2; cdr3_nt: TGTGCCAGCAGCTGGGGACTAGCGGGAGGCGGAGAGCAGTATTTT; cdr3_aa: CASSWGLAGGGEQYF
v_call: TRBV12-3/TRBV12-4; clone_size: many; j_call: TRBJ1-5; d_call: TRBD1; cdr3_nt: TGTGCCAGCAGCCGGACAGGAGATAGCAATCAGCCCCAGCATTTT; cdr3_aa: CASSRTGDSNQPQHF
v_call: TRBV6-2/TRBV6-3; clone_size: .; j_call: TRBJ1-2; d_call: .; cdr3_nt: TGTGCCAGCAGACAATCGACGGACTATGGCTACACCTTC; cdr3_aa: CASRQSTDYGYTF
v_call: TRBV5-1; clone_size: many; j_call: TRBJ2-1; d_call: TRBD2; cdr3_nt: TGCGCCAGCAGCCCGGGAGCGGGAGTCCTCTACAATGAGCAGTTCTTC; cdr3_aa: CASSPGAGVLYNEQFF
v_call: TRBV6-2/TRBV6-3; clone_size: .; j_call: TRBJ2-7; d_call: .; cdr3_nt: TGTGCCAGCAGTTCCCCGGGGACACACACCTTC; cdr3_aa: CASSSPGTHTF
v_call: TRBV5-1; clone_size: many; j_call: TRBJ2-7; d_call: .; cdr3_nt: TGCGCCAGCAGCTTGACCTGGGGGATCTACGAGCAGTACTTC; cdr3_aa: CASSLTWGIYEQYF
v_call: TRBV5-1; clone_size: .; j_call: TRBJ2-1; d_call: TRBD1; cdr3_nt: TGCGCCAGCAGTTACGAAGGACAGGGGGCAGGTATTGAGCAGTTCTTC; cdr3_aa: CASSYEGQGAGIEQFF
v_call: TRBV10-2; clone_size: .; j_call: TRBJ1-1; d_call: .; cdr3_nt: TGCGCCAGCAGCTTTACTGGGCAGATGAACACTGAAGCTTTCTTT; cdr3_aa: CASSFTGQMNTEAFF
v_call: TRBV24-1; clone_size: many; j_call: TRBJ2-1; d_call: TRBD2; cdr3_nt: TGTGCCACCAGTGATAGGAGCGGGAGGGCCATCAATGAGCAGTTCTTC; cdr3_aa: CATSDRSGRAINEQFF
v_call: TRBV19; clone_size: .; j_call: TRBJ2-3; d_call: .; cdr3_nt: TGTGCCAGTAGTATATTAGCCCGGCCTAGCACAGATACGCAGTATTTT; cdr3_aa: CASSILARPSTDTQYF
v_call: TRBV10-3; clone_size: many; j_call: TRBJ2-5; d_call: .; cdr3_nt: TGTGCCATCCGCCAAGGACAGAACCTCCAAGAGACCCAGTACTTC; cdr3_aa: CAIRQGQNLQETQYF
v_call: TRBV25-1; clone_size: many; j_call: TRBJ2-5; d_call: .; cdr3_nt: TGTGCCAGCAGCCCAGTCGGCCCCCATAGTGGGACCCAGTACTTC; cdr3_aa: CASSPVGPHSGTQYF
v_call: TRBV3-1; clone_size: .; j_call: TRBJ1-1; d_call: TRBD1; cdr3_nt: TGTGCCAGCAGCCAAGGGACAGGGTGGGGGACTGAAGCTTTCTTT; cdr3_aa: CASSQGTGWGTEAFF
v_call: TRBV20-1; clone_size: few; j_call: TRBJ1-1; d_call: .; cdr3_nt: TGCAGTGCTAGTCCGATGACAGAGAAGGGGACTGAAGCTTTCTTT; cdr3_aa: CSASPMTEKGTEAFF
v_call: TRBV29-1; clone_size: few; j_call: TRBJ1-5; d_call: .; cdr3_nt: TGCAGCGTTGCGGGGTATAGCAATCAGCCCCAGCATTTT; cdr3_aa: CSVAGYSNQPQHF
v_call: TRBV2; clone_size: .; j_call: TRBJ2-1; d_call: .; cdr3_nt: TGTGCCAGCAGTTGGCGCGGACCCTACAATGAGCAGTTCTTC; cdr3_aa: CASSWRGPYNEQFF
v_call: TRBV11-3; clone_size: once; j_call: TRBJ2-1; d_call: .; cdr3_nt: TGTGCCAGCAGCTTAATCCCTAGAGATGAGCAGTTCTTC; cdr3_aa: CASSLIPRDEQFF
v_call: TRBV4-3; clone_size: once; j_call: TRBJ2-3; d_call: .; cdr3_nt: TGCGCCAGCAGCCAAGCCCTCATCGGGAGTGCGGATACGCAGTATTTT; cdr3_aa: CASSQALIGSADTQYF
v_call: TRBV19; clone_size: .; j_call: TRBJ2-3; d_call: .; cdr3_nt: TGTGCCAGTAGTAACCTAGCGAGAAGCACAGATACGCAGTATTTT; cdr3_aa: CASSNLARSTDTQYF
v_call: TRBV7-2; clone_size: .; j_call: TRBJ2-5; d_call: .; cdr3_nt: TGTGCCAGCAGCTTAGCGAGGTCCAGGGGTTACCAGTACTTC; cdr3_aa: CASSLARSRGYQYF
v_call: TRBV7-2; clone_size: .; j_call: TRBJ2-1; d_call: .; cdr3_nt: TGTGCCAGCAGCTTTGCCCTTAGCTCCTACAATGAGCAGTTCTTC; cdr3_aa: CASSFALSSYNEQFF
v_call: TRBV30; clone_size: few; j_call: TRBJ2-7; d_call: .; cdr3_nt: TGTGCCTGGAGGGGGAGGTCCTCCTACGAGCAGTACTTC; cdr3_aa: CAWRGRSSYEQYF
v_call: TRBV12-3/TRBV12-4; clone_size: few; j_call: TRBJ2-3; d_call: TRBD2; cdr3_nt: TGTGCCAGCATCCGGACTAGCGCTAGCACAGATACGCAGTATTTT; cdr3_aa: CASIRTSASTDTQYF